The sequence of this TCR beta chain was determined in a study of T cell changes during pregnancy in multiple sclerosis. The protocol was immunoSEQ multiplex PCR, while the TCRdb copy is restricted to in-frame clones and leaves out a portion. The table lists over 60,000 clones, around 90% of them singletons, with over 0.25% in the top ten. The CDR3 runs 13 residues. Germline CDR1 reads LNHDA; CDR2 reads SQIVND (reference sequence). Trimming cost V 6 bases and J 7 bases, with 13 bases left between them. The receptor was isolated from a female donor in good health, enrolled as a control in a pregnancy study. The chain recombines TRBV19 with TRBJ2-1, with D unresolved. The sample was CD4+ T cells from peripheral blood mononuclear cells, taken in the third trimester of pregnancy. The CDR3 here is CASRAANRNEQFF. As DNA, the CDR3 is TGTGCCAGTAGGGCGGCCAATAGGAATGAGCAGTTCTTC.